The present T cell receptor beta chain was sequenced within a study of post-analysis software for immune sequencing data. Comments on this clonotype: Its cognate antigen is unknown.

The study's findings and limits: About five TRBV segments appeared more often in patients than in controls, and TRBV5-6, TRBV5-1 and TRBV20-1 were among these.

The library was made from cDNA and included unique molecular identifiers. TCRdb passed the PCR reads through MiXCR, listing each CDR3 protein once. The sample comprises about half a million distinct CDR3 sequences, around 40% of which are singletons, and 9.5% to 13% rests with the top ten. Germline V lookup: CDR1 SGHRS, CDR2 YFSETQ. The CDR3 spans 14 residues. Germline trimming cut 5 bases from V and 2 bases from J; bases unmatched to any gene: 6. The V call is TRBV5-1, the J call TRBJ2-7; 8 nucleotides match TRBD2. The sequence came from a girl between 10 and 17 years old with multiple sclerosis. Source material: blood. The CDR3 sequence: CASRPGTRTYEQYF. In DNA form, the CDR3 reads TGCGCCAGCAGGCCCGGGACTAGGACCTACGAGCAGTACTTC.